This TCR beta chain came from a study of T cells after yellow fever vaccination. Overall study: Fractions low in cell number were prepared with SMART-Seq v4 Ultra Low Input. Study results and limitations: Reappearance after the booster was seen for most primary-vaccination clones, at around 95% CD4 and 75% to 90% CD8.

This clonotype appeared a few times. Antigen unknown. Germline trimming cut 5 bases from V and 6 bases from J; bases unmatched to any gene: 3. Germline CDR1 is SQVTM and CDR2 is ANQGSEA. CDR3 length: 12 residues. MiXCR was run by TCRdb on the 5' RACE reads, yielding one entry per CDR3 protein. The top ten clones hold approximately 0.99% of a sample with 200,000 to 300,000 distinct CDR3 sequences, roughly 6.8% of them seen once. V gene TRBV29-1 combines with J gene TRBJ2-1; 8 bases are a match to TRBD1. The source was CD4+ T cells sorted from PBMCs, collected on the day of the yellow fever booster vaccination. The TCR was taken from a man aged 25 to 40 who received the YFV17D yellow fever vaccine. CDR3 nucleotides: TGCAGCGTTTACAGGGGGGTCAATGAGCAGTTCTTC. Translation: CSVYRGVNEQFF.